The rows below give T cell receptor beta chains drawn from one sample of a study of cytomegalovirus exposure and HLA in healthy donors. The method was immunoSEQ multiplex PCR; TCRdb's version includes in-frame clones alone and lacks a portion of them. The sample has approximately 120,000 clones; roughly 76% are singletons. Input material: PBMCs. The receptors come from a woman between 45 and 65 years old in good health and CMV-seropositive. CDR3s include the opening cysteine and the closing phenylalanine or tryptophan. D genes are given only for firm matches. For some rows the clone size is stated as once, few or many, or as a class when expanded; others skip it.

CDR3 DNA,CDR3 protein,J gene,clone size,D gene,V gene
TGTGCCAGCAGTCTCACAGGGAGCGGGGCCAACGTCCTGACTTTC,CASSLTGSGANVLTF,TRBJ2-6,once,.,TRBV2
TGTGCCAGCAGTTCCCTAGCGGGAGGCTCCTACAATGAGCAGTTCTTC,CASSSLAGGSYNEQFF,TRBJ2-1,.,TRBD2,TRBV6-5
TGTGCCACCAGCGCAATCCCAGGGGTGGAGACCCAGTACTTC,CATSAIPGVETQYF,TRBJ2-5,.,.,TRBV15
TGTGCCAGCAGCCGGGACAGGGATAAAAAACTGTTTTTT,CASSRDRDKKLFF,TRBJ1-4,.,TRBD1,TRBV4-2
TGTGCCAGTAGGAACAGGGGTCAGCCCCAGCATTTT,CASRNRGQPQHF,TRBJ1-5,.,TRBD1,TRBV19
TGCGCCAGCAGCCAAGTCCAGGGAGAGACCCAGTACTTC,CASSQVQGETQYF,TRBJ2-5,.,.,TRBV4-1
TGTGCCAGCAGTGAAGACCCTAGTACCCAGTACTTC,CASSEDPSTQYF,TRBJ2-5,.,.,TRBV2
TGTGCCAGCAGTGAGCGGGAAGAGACCCAGTACTTC,CASSEREETQYF,TRBJ2-5,.,.,TRBV2
TGTGCCAGCAGCCCCTGGGTCAGCGATAATTCACCCCTCCACTTT,CASSPWVSDNSPLHF,TRBJ1-6,few,.,TRBV25-1
TGTGCCAGCAGTCCTACGGGACAGAGAATTCAGTTC,CASSPTGQRIQF,TRBJ2-7,.,TRBD1,TRBV6-1
TGTGCCAGCAGTTACGTGGCGGAGCAAGAGACCCAGTACTTC,CASSYVAEQETQYF,TRBJ2-5,.,.,TRBV6-5
TGTGCCAGTAGTATGGCAGGGGCCGGAAACACCATATATTTT,CASSMAGAGNTIYF,TRBJ1-3,.,.,TRBV19
TGTGCCAGCAGCTTGCTCCGGACTAGCACAGATACGCAGTATTTT,CASSLLRTSTDTQYF,TRBJ2-3,.,.,TRBV5-8
TGTTCCAGCAGCTTTCAGGCATACGGCTACACCTTC,CSSSFQAYGYTF,TRBJ1-2,.,.,TRBV7-9
TGCGCCAGCAGCCAAGATGAGGCGGGGGGCCCCGCGGATACGCAGTATTTT,CASSQDEAGGPADTQYF,TRBJ2-3,.,TRBD2,TRBV4-3
TGTGCCAGCAGCCGGACAGCTGGTGAAAAACTGTTTTTT,CASSRTAGEKLFF,TRBJ1-4,.,.,TRBV5-4
TGTGCCAGCAGCGTGACAGGGGCGAATGAAAAACTGTTTTTT,CASSVTGANEKLFF,TRBJ1-4,.,TRBD1,TRBV9
TGTGCCAGCTCAGCGGGAGAAGTCTACGAGCAGTACTTC,CASSAGEVYEQYF,TRBJ2-7,.,TRBD2,TRBV7-9
TGTGCCAGTAGTCAAGACAGGATCTTGGGCTACACCTTC,CASSQDRILGYTF,TRBJ1-2,.,.,TRBV19
TGCAGCGTTGAAGATCACGGGACAGGGGGGGAGGAGGCCAAAAACATTCAGTACTTC,CSVEDHGTGGEEAKNIQYF,TRBJ2-4,.,TRBD1,TRBV29-1
TGCGCCAGCAGCTTTGCGCAGGGATCTTACAATGAGCAGTTCTTC,CASSFAQGSYNEQFF,TRBJ2-1,.,.,TRBV5-1
TGTGCCAGCTCAATCACAGGACAGCCCCGTAGGCAGTATTTT,CASSITGQPRRQYF,TRBJ2-3,.,.,TRBV18
TGTGCCAGCAGCTTAGGCAGGGATCAGCCCCAGCATTTT,CASSLGRDQPQHF,TRBJ1-5,few,.,TRBV7-9
TGTGCCAGCAGCCAGCTAGACAGCCAAGAGACCCAGTACTTC,CASSQLDSQETQYF,TRBJ2-5,.,.,TRBV4-2
TGTGCCAGCAGCCGACTTCCGTTTAGCGAGCAGTACTTC,CASSRLPFSEQYF,TRBJ2-7,.,.,TRBV7-7
TGCGCCAGCAGCTTGGGAGGTCAGGCGGGGGGAGAGACCCAGTACTTC,CASSLGGQAGGETQYF,TRBJ2-5,.,TRBD2,TRBV5-1
TGTGCCAGCAGCCAAGACCTCAGACAGTCCTACGAGCAGTACTTC,CASSQDLRQSYEQYF,TRBJ2-7,.,.,TRBV4-2
TGTGCCAGCAGTGGCCAGGGGGCGCGCCCTTCCCAAGAGACCCAGTACTTC,CASSGQGARPSQETQYF,TRBJ2-5,few,TRBD1,TRBV25-1
TGTGCCAGCTCTACTCAGGCTCAGAATGAAAAACTGTTTTTT,CASSTQAQNEKLFF,TRBJ1-4,.,.,TRBV18
TGTGCCAGCAGCCTCTCACTACGCGGAGTTCAAGAGACCCAGTACTTC,CASSLSLRGVQETQYF,TRBJ2-5,.,.,TRBV5-5
TGTGCCAGCAGCGTCGGCTCTAGCGGGTGGGAAACCCAGTACTTC,CASSVGSSGWETQYF,TRBJ2-5,.,TRBD2,TRBV9
TGTGCCAGCAGCTCGGGCCCCGGCGGGGTTACAGATACGCAGTATTTT,CASSSGPGGVTDTQYF,TRBJ2-3,.,.,TRBV5-6